This record looks at one T cell receptor beta chain sequence and its context. The antigen is not known. A second PCR of 7 to 11 cycles used a sample-barcoded 5' primer and a J-beta primer mix. TCRdb analysed the 5' RACE reads with MiXCR anew, one entry per CDR3 protein. The repertoire consists of 790,000 or so distinct CDR3 sequences, with more than 35% occurring once and the leading ten covering approximately 18%. This CDR3 contains 15 residues. Trimming took 4 bases from V and 2 from J; bases not matched to a gene: 7. CDR1 LGHNT and CDR2 FRNRAP come from the germline V gene. The source of the sample is a study of blood T cells in healthy people across ages. Whole-study results and caveats: It was the long-lived donors that had more naive CD4+ cells and higher diversity than aged donors.

Material for sequencing was blood. This chain uses TRBV12-5 with TRBJ2-7; TRBD1 agrees at 8 bases. The source is a man older than 75 in good health. The CDR3 bases are TGTGCTAGTGGTTCAGGGACAGGTGATACCTACGAGCAGTACTTC. Protein sequence: CASGSGTGDTYEQYF. Full variable domain (missing parts from reference TRBV12-5 and TRBJ2-7): DARVTQTPRHKVTEMGQEVTMRCQPILGHNTVFWYRQTMMQGLELLAYFRNRAPLDDSGMPKDRFSAEMPDATLATLKIQPSEPRDSAVYFCASGSGTGDTYEQYFGPGTRLTVT.